This T cell receptor (beta chain) came from a study of CXCR3-negative and CXCR3-positive naive CD8 T cells. TRB cDNA libraries were made by UMI-labeled 5' RACE. TCRdb reprocessed the 5' RACE reads; each CDR3 protein has one entry and no DNA is given. This sample's table has fewer than 140,000 distinct CDR3 sequences. CDR3 length: 16 residues. Looked up from germline, CDR1 is SGHDT and CDR2 is YYEEEE. In triplicate, each CD8+ T cell subset was sorted at 300,000 to 350,000 cells per replicate. Study-wide results and limits: Similar TRBV-TRBJ usage was seen in naive cells (both CXCR3-negative and CXCR3-positive), but memory cells differed. Both naive subsets showed comparably high diversity, and memory CD8+ cells showed much lower diversity. Naive cells that were CXCR3-positive had more hydrophobic TRB CDR3s (compared with CXCR3-negative naive cells).

Details on this clonotype: Its specificity is unknown.

The chain uses TRBV5-6 and TRBJ2-1; without DNA, the TCRdb call of TRBD2 cannot be checked. The sample consisted of naive CXCR3+ CD8+ T cells from blood. Regarding subset: CD45RO-CCR7+CD27+CD95- naive CD8+ T cells expressing CXCR3 (TNR3+). This TCR derives from a human donor in good health. Some clones in this sample may be carry-over from other donors' samples. The CDR3 reads CASSLVPSGSYNEQFF.